This T cell receptor beta chain was obtained from a study of identical twins' blood T cells. Germline V gives CDR1 SGHDN, CDR2 FVKESK. Germline trimming cut 5 bases from V and 8 bases from J; bases unmatched to any gene: 6. The CDR3 is made up of 14 amino acids. This clonotype was detected only a few times. Original handling: Per-library CDR3 reads ranged about 2 to 3.6 million; clonotypes, ~90,000 to ~550,000. TCRdb independently ran MiXCR on the 5' RACE reads; one entry per CDR3 protein. The V and J calls were determined by TCRdb, not by the authors. The sample records roughly 340,000 distinct CDR3 sequences, about 28% being singletons.

The source material was PBMCs. The V and J genes are TRBV14 and TRBJ1-4, with TRBD1 identical over 9 bases. The TCR sequence derives from a woman aged 18-49 years in good health. The CDR3 sequence: CASSADRGREKLFF. As DNA, the CDR3 is TGTGCCAGCAGCGCGGACAGGGGTCGCGAAAAACTGTTTTTT.